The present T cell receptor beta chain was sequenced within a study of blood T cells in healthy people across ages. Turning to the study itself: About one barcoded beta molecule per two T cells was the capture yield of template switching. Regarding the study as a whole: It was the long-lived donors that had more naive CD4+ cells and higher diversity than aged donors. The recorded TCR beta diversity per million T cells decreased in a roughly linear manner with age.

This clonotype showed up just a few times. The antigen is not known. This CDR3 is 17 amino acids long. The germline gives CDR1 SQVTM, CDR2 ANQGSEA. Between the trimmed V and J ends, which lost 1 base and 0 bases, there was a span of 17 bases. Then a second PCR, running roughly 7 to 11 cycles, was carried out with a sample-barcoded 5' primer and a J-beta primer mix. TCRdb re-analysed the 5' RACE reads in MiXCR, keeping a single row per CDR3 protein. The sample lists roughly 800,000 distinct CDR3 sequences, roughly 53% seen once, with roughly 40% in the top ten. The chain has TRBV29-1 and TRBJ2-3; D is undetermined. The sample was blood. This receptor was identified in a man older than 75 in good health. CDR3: CSVEAYRVAASTDTQYF. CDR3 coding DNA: TGCAGCGTTGAAGCCTACCGCGTGGCGGCTAGCACAGATACGCAGTATTTT.